This TCR beta chain was documented in a study of shared clonotypes between healthy human individuals. Study-wide findings and caveats: The donor pool, a small one, limited the genetic and exposure-history diversity represented. Against clonotypes common to all four donors, non-shared ones had lower generation probabilities.

This CDR3 has 15 residues. V lost 6 bases to trimming and J lost 4 bases, with 16 bases between them. Germline values: CDR1 SNHLY, CDR2 FYNNEI. This table comes from immunoSEQ multiplex PCR, and its TCRdb copy is limited to in-frame clones, with some not included. The repertoire includes hundreds of thousands of clones, approximately 96% of them detected once, and 0.095% to 0.13% sits in the top ten. This clone was observed a few times. Its antigen is undetermined. Terminally differentiated effector memory CD45RA+ cells were excluded from the naive CD8 cells, which were CD45RO-negative and positively selected for CCR7. Within Nashville, Tennessee resided all donors, each a Caucasian adult.

Sequencing was carried out using naive CD8+ T cells sorted from blood. The chain joins TRBV2 to TRBJ1-5, with D perhaps matching TRBD1 (6 bases). The source is a woman in her 30s in good health. The CDR3 coding sequence is TGTGCCAGCAGAGAAACAGGGACTCGAAATCAGCCCCAGCATTTT. It yields the protein CASRETGTRNQPQHF.